The text below deals with one TCR beta chain. Its target is not known. The data derive from a study of OX40 agonist ivuxolimab in advanced cancers. Across the study: The patients received ivuxolimab by intravenous route every 2 weeks at 0.01 to 10 mg/kg.

Deletions cut 5 bases from V and 3 bases from J, with 13 bases between. The CDR3 runs to 14 residues. Looked up from germline, CDR1 is MDHEN and CDR2 is SYDVKM. Study results and limitations: Low clonal expansion, among the lowest seen, marked partial responders at 0.1-3.0 mg/kg. Among the nonresponders, some also had low normalized T-cell clonal expansion. More expanded clones were seen, on average, in CD8+ T cells than in CD4+.

The assay was immunoSEQ multiplex PCR, and TCRdb's table has in-frame clones only and misses some. The sample records about 75,000 clones, approximately 90% being singletons. The source is an adult with an advanced solid tumor such as melanoma, head and neck, liver or kidney cancer. This rearrangement joins TRBV28 to TRBJ2-5; maybe TRBD2 (6 bases). The starting material was CD4+ or CD8+ T cells sorted from blood, obtained in a trial of the OX40 agonist ivuxolimab. The CDR3 reads CASSPRGRKETQYF. The CDR3 coding sequence is TGTGCCAGCAGTCCCCGGGGGAGGAAAGAGACCCAGTACTTC.